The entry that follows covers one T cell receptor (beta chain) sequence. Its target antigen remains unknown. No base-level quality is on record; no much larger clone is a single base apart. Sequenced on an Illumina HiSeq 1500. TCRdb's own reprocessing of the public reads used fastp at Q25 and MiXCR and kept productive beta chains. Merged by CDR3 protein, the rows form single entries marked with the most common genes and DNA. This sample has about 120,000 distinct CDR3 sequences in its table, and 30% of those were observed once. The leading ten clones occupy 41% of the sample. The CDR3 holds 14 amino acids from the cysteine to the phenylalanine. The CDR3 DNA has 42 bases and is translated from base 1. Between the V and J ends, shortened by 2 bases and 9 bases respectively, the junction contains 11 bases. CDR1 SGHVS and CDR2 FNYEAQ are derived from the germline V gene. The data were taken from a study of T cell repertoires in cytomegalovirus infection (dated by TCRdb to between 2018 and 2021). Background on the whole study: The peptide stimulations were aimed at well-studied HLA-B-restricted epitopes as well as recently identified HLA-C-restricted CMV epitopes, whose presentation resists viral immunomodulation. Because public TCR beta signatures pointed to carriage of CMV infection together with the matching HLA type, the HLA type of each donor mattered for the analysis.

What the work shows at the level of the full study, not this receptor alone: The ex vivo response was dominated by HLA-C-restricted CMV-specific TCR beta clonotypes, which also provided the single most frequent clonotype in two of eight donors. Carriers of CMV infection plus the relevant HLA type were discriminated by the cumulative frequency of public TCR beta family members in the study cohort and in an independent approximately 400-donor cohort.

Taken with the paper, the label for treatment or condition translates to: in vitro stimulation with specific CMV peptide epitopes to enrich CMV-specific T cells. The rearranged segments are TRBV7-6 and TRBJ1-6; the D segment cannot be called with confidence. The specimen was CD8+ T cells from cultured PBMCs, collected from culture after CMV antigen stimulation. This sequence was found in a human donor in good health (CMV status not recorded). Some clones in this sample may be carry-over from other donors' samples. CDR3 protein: CASSLNPTLSPLHF. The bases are TGTGCCAGCAGCTTAAACCCTACGCTTTCACCCCTCCACTTT.